A selection of T cell receptor beta chains follows, all from one sample in a study of T cell repertoires in cytomegalovirus infection. No antigen is known for these receptors. TCRdb re-called the reads through MiXCR, storing one row per CDR3 protein. Of about 900,000 distinct CDR3 sequences listed, 31% are singletons. The sample here was cultured CD8+ T cells from PBMCs, taken from culture after CMV antigen stimulation. These receptors came from a human donor in good health (CMV status not recorded). Some clones in this sample may be carry-over from other donors' samples. Each CDR3 is given with its conserved first and last residue. Fields, in order: J gene, D gene, clone size, V gene, CDR3 DNA, CDR3 protein. The D gene is left open where the match is weak. Size tells how often a clone was seen (once, few, many) or the class of an expanded clone, and some rows leave it out.

>TRBJ1-3|NA|NA|TRBV4-3
TGCGCCAGCAGCCAAGAGAACGGCTCTGGAAACACCATATATTTT
CASSQENGSGNTIYF
>TRBJ2-1|NA|NA|TRBV7-2
TGTGCCAGCAGCTTACTTCTGGGCCGTGCCTACAATGAGCAGTTCTTC
CASSLLLGRAYNEQFF
>TRBJ1-1|NA|NA|TRBV11-2
TGTGCCAGCAGCTTAGATCTAATAGGGGCAAACACTGAAGCTTTCTTT
CASSLDLIGANTEAFF
>TRBJ2-3|NA|NA|TRBV6-5
TGTGCCAGCAGTTACTCTTCCCAGAGCACAGATACGCAGTATTTT
CASSYSSQSTDTQYF
>TRBJ1-1|NA|many|TRBV6-5
TGTGCCAGCAGTTACGGGGGGGAGGGGACTGAAGCTTTCTTT
CASSYGGEGTEAFF
>TRBJ1-2|NA|NA|TRBV19
TGTGCCAGTAGTATAGATCACGGGGTCCGCGCAACTAACTATGGCTACACCTTC
CASSIDHGVRATNYGYTF
>TRBJ1-2|NA|few|TRBV29-1
TGCAGCGTCCCACCAGACAGAAACTATGGCTACACCTTC
CSVPPDRNYGYTF
>TRBJ1-2|TRBD1|few|TRBV4-1
TGCGCCAGCAGCCACTGGGGACAGGGGAGAGATGGCTACACCTTC
CASSHWGQGRDGYTF
>TRBJ1-5|TRBD1|few|TRBV7-2
TGTGCCAGCAGCTTAGGACAGGGGGCGGAGTGGAGCAATCAGCCCCAGCATTTT
CASSLGQGAEWSNQPQHF
>TRBJ1-5|TRBD1|NA|TRBV6-1
TGTGCCAGCAGTGAGTCGACAGGGGTGGGCAATCAGCCCCAGCATTTT
CASSESTGVGNQPQHF
>TRBJ2-7|NA|NA|TRBV5-1
TGCGCCAGCAGCTTGGGTTTCGGGAGCTCCTACGAGCAGTACTTC
CASSLGFGSSYEQYF
>TRBJ2-7|NA|few|TRBV7-6
TGTGCCAGCAGCGAAGTCCTGAGCTACGAGCAGTACTTC
CASSEVLSYEQYF
>TRBJ2-3|TRBD2|NA|TRBV6-7
TGTGCCAGCAGTTACTCTCGACGTGGTAGCGGGGGGGGCAGTCAAGATACGCAGTATTTT
CASSYSRRGSGGGSQDTQYF
>TRBJ2-5|TRBD1|NA|TRBV20-1
TGCAGTGCCAGGGGCAGGGACAGTTTAGAGACCCAGTACTTC
CSARGRDSLETQYF
>TRBJ2-5|TRBD2|once|TRBV2
TGTGCCAGCAGTGGACTAGCGGGGGACGGAGAGACCCAGTACTTC
CASSGLAGDGETQYF
>TRBJ1-2|TRBD1|once|TRBV4-1
TGCGCCAGCAGCCAAGGTCCGAGCAGGACAGGGGGCTTTCCGGGTGGCTACACCTTC
CASSQGPSRTGGFPGGYTF
>TRBJ2-3|NA|few|TRBV12-3/TRBV12-4
TGTGCCAGCACCGGTGGTTTAGCAGGGGATACGCAGTATTTT
CASTGGLAGDTQYF
>TRBJ2-5|NA|NA|TRBV5-5
TGTGCCAGCAGCTTGGTCGCAGGGACCAGGGAGACCCAGTACTTC
CASSLVAGTRETQYF
>TRBJ2-7|NA|few|TRBV27
TGTGCCAGCAGTTTAATAGGACCCTACGAGCAGTACTTC
CASSLIGPYEQYF
>TRBJ2-7|TRBD2|NA|TRBV6-5
TGTGCCAGCAGTTACTCGGGTGGGGAGGGCCACGAGCAGTACTTC
CASSYSGGEGHEQYF
>TRBJ1-5|NA|few|TRBV7-6
TGTGCCAGCAGCTTAGATCCGCGTAGCAATCAGCCCCAGCATTTT
CASSLDPRSNQPQHF
>TRBJ2-3|NA|NA|TRBV7-6
TGTGCCAGCAGCCCTCGGGATAGCGAAACAGATACGCAGTATTTT
CASSPRDSETDTQYF
>TRBJ2-2|TRBD1|many|TRBV7-6
TGTGCCAGCAGCTTATGGCAGGGGGTATCAACCGGGGAGCTGTTTTTT
CASSLWQGVSTGELFF
>TRBJ1-5|NA|few|TRBV28
TGTGCCTCAGACAGGAATAGCAATCAGCCCCAGCATTTT
CASDRNSNQPQHF
>TRBJ1-2|TRBD1|few|TRBV6-2/TRBV6-3
TGTGCCAGCAGAAACCCGGGGACAGGGGACTACACCTTC
CASRNPGTGDYTF
>TRBJ2-3|NA|NA|TRBV7-2
TGTGCCAGCACCCCACCCCCCCGGGGGGCGGGGGATACGCAGTATTTT
CASTPPPRGAGDTQYF
>TRBJ2-3|NA|few|TRBV19
TGTGCCAGTAGTATAGCGGGCAGGGGCACAGATACGCAGTATTTT
CASSIAGRGTDTQYF
>TRBJ2-5|NA|few|TRBV6-2/TRBV6-3
TGTGCCAGCAGTTACTCGATGGGGGCGGAGACCCAGTACTTC
CASSYSMGAETQYF
>TRBJ2-3|TRBD2|NA|TRBV6-2/TRBV6-3
TGTGCCAGCAGTGAATTAGCGGGGGATACGCAGTATTTT
CASSELAGDTQYF
>TRBJ2-1|NA|NA|TRBV7-2
TGTGCCAGCAGCTTAGGGGGGGGGCTAACCTACAATGAGCAGTTCTTC
CASSLGGGLTYNEQFF
>TRBJ1-3|TRBD1|many|TRBV7-9
TGTGCCAGCAGCCCGACAGACAGGGGGCACACTGGAAACACCATATATTTT
CASSPTDRGHTGNTIYF
>TRBJ2-7|TRBD2|few|TRBV10-3
TGTGCCATCAGGGCCTCTAGCGGGTTCGCCTACGAGCAGTACTTC
CAIRASSGFAYEQYF
>TRBJ1-2|NA|once|TRBV9
TGTGCCAGCAGCGTAGGGGTCCGAGACAGAAATTCCCATGGCTACACCTTC
CASSVGVRDRNSHGYTF
>TRBJ2-3|TRBD1|NA|TRBV12-3/TRBV12-4
TGTGCCAGCAGTCTGTCGACAGGGTTTTTTTCAGATACGCAGTATTTT
CASSLSTGFFSDTQYF
>TRBJ1-5|NA|few|TRBV4-1
TGCGCCAGCAGCCTTACGAGGTTTGGCAATCAGCCCCAGCATTTT
CASSLTRFGNQPQHF
>TRBJ1-1|TRBD1|NA|TRBV29-1
TGCAGCGTCCCAGTTCCGGGACAGACATCCCTCGGGGCTTTCTTT
CSVPVPGQTSLGAFF
>TRBJ1-5|TRBD1|NA|TRBV28
TGTGCCAGCACTCTAAGTGGGTGGGACAGGGAAGGCAATCAGCCCCAGCATTTT
CASTLSGWDREGNQPQHF
>TRBJ2-3|TRBD2|NA|TRBV10-3
TGTGCCATCAGTGAGTCCTTGGCTAGCGGGGGAAGCACAGATACGCAGTATTTT
CAISESLASGGSTDTQYF
>TRBJ2-2|NA|NA|TRBV4-1
TGTGCCAGCAGCCAAGATCTCGTCGGGGTGACCGGGGAGCTGTTTTTT
CASSQDLVGVTGELFF
>TRBJ2-6|NA|NA|TRBV27
TGTGCCAGCAGTTTATCGGGGGGTTTCGCTGGGGCCAACGTCCTGACTTTC
CASSLSGGFAGANVLTF
>TRBJ2-7|NA|few|TRBV7-9
TGTGCCAGCAGCTTGTCAGGGAGCAGTATCTACGAGCAGTACTTC
CASSLSGSSIYEQYF
>TRBJ1-1|NA|NA|TRBV10-3
TGTGCCATGAAGCCGGGACCTAATGAGGCTGAAGCTTTCTTT
CAMKPGPNEAEAFF
>TRBJ1-2|TRBD1|NA|TRBV4-2
TGTGCCAGCAGCCCCCACGGACAGGGGGACGCTAACTATGGCTACACCTTC
CASSPHGQGDANYGYTF
>TRBJ1-1|NA|NA|TRBV12-3/TRBV12-4
TGTGCCAGCAGTTTAGGGCTTTGGGGCAGGCCTGAAGCTTTCTTT
CASSLGLWGRPEAFF
>TRBJ1-1|NA|NA|TRBV12-3/TRBV12-4
TGTGCCAGCAGTTTATGGTCTTGGAGACAGGAAAACACTGAAGCTTTCTTT
CASSLWSWRQENTEAFF
>TRBJ2-5|NA|few|TRBV19
TGTGCCAGTAGTAGTCTTGACAGGGAGACCCAGTACTTC
CASSSLDRETQYF
>TRBJ1-1|TRBD1|NA|TRBV6-1
TGTGCCAGCAGTTGGACAGGGGGAGTCCACACTGAAGCTTTCTTT
CASSWTGGVHTEAFF
>TRBJ1-1|NA|NA|TRBV6-5
TGTGCCAGCAGTACTGGTGGGGCGAGCACTGAAGCTTTCTTT
CASSTGGASTEAFF
>TRBJ1-2|NA|many|TRBV7-2
TGTGCCAGCAGCCCCCCCGTCGAGGGGCAGGAACCCGCTAACTATGGCTACACCTTC
CASSPPVEGQEPANYGYTF
>TRBJ1-4|NA|few|TRBV6-6
TGTGCCAGCAGTAAATACAGGGCCTCTAATGAAAAACTGTTTTTT
CASSKYRASNEKLFF
>TRBJ2-1|NA|many|TRBV7-6
TGTGCCAGCAGCCCCCAGGACTACCACTTGGTGCAGTTCTTC
CASSPQDYHLVQFF
>TRBJ1-1|NA|NA|TRBV18
TGTGCCAGCTCCCCGACGGGCAGGGGAGACACTGAAGCTTTCTTT
CASSPTGRGDTEAFF
>TRBJ2-6|NA|NA|TRBV6-6
TGTGCCAGCAGTTACTCTTTAGGGCGAAACTCTGGGGCCAACGTCCTGACTTTC
CASSYSLGRNSGANVLTF
>TRBJ1-4|NA|NA|TRBV20-1
TGCAGTGCTAGGATGGGTACTAATGAAAAACTGTTTTTT
CSARMGTNEKLFF
>TRBJ2-1|TRBD2|NA|TRBV9
TGTGCCAGCAGCGTAAATAGCGGGGGGGCCTTGAATGAGCAGTTCTTC
CASSVNSGGALNEQFF
>TRBJ1-1|TRBD1|NA|TRBV10-3
TGTGCCATCGAAAGGACAGGGAAGAACACTGAAGCTTTCTTT
CAIERTGKNTEAFF
>TRBJ1-2|TRBD1|many|TRBV7-2
TGTGCCAGCAGCTTAGGGACAGGAAGTCGGGGCTACACCTTC
CASSLGTGSRGYTF
>TRBJ1-1|NA|NA|TRBV5-1
TGCGCCAGCAGCTTGGTAGCAGGGCAAGACACTGAAGCTTTCTTT
CASSLVAGQDTEAFF